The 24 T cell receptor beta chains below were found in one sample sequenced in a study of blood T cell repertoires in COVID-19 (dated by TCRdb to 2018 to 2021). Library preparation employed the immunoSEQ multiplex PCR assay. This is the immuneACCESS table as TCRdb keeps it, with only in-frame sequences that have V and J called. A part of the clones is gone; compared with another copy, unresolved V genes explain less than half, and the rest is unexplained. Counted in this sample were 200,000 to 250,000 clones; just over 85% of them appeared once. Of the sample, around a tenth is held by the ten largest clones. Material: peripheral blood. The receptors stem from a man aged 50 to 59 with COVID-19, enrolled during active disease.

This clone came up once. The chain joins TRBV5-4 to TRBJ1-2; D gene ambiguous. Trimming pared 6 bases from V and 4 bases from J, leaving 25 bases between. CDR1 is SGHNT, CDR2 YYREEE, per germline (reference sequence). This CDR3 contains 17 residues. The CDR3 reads CASTPGGKTADLYGYTF. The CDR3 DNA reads TGTGCCAGCACCCCGGGAGGGAAAACAGCTGACCTCTATGGCTACACCTTC. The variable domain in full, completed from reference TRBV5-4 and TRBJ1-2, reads ETGVTQSPTHLIKTRGQQVTLRCSSQSGHNTVSWYQQALGQGPQFIFQYYREEENGRGNFPPRFSGLQFPNYSSELNVNALELDDSALYLCASTPGGKTADLYGYTFGSGTRLTVV.

The CDR3 is CAIAGTGNLVGYTF. CDR3 bases: TGTGCCATAGCCGGGACAGGGAATTTAGTTGGCTACACCTTC. The chain carries TRBV6-5 and TRBJ1-2; TRBD1 matches at 9 bases. Germline CDR1 and CDR2: MNHEY and SVGAGI. V was pared by 10 bases and J by 7 bases, with 13 bases of the junction left unmatched. This CDR3 has 14 amino acids.

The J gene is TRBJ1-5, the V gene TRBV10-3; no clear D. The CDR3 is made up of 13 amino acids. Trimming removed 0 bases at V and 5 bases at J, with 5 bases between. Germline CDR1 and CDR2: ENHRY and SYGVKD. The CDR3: CAISESRDQPQHF. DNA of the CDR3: TGTGCCATCAGTGAGTCGAGGGATCAGCCCCAGCATTTT.

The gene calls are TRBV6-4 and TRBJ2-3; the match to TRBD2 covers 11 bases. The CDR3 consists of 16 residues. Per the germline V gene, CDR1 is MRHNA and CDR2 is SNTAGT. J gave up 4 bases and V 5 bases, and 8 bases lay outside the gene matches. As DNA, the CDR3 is TGTGCCAGCAGTCCTGAGCGACTAGCGGGGTCAGATACGCAGTATTTT. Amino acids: CASSPERLAGSDTQYF.

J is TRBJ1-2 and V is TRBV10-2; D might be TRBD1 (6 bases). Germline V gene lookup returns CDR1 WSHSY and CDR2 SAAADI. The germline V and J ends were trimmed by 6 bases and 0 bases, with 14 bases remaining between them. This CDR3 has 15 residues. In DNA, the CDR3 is TGCGCCAGCAGCCCCGGGACACCAGCTAACTATGGCTACACCTTC. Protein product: CASSPGTPANYGYTF.

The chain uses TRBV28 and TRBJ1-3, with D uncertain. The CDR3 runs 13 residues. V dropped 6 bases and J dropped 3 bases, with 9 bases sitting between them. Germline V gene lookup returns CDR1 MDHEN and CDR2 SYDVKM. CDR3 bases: TGTGCCAGCAGGGAGGGCGGTGGAAACACCATATATTTT. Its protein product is CASREGGGNTIYF. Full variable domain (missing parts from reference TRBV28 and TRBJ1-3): DVKVTQSSRYLVKRTGEKVFLECVQDMDHENMFWYRQDPGLGLRLIYFSYDVKMKEKGDIPEGYSVSREKKERFSLILESASTNQTSMYLCASREGGGNTIYFGEGSWLTVV.

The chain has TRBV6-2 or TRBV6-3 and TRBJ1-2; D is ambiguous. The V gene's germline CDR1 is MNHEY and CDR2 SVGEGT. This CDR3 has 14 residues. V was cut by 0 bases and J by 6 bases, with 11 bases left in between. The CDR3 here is CASSYSVPGNGYTF. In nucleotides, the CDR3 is TGTGCCAGCAGTTACTCCGTTCCCGGGAATGGCTACACCTTC.

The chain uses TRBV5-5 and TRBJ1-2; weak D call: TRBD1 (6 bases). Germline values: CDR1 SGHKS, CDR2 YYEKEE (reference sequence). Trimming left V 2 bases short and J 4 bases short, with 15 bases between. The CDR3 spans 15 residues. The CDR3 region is CASSFGVRGSYGYTF. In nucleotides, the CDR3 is TGTGCCAGCAGCTTCGGGGTGAGGGGGTCCTATGGCTACACCTTC.

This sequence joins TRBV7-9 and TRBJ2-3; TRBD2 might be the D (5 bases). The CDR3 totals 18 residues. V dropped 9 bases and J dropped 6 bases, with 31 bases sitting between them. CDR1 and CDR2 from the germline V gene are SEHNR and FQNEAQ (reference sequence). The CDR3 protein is CASHGARESDVRRDTQYF. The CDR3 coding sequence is TGTGCCAGTCACGGCGCGAGGGAGTCTGATGTTCGGCGGGATACGCAGTATTTT.

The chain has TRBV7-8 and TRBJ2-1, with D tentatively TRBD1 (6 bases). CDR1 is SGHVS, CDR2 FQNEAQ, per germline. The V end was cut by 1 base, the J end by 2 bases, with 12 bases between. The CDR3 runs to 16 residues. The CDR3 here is CASSLGAGVPYNEQFF. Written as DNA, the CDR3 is TGTGCCAGCAGCTTAGGGGCAGGGGTACCCTACAATGAGCAGTTCTTC.

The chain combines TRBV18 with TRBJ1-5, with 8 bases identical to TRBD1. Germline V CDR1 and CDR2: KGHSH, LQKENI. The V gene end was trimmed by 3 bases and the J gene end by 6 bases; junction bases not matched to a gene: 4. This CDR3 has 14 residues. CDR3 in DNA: TGTGCCAGCTCACCGGGGACAGGCTCTCAGCCCCAGCATTTT. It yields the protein CASSPGTGSQPQHF.

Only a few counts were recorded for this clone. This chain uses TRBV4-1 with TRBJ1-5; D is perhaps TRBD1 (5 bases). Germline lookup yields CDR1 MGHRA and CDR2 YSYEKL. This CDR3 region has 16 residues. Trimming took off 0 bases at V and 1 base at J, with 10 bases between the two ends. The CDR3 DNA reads TGCGCCAGCAGCCAAGACACGGGGGTCAGCAATCAGCCCCAGCATTTT. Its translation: CASSQDTGVSNQPQHF.

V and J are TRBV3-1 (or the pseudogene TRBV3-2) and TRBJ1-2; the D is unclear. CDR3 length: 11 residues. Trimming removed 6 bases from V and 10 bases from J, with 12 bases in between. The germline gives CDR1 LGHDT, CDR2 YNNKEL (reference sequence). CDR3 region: CASRDINVYTF. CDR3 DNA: TGTGCCAGCAGAGACATCAACGTCTACACCTTC.

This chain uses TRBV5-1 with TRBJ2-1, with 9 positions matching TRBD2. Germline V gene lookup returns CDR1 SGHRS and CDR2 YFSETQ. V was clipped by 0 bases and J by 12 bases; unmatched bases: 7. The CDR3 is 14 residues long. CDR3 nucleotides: TGCGCCAGCAGCTTGGAAGGTAGCGGGAGTGGGCAGTTCTTC. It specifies CASSLEGSGSGQFF.

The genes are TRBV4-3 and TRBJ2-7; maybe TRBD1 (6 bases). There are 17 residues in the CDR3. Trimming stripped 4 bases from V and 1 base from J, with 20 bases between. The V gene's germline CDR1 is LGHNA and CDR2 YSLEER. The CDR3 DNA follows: TGCGCCAGCAGCCGCGACCTTGGCCAGGGGCGATCCTACGAGCAGTACTTC. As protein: CASSRDLGQGRSYEQYF.

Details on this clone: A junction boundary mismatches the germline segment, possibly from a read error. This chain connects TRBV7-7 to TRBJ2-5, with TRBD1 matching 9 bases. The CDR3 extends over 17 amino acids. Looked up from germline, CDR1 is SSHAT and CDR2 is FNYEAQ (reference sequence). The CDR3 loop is CASSLNTGGSWGETQYF. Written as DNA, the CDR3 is TGTGCTAGCAGCTTAAACACAGGGGGCTCTTGGGGGGAGACCCAGTACTTC.

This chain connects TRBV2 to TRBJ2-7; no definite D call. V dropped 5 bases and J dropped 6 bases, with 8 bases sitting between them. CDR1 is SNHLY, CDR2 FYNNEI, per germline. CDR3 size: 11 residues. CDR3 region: CASSPPSEQYF. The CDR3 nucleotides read TGTGCCAGCAGTCCTCCCTCCGAGCAGTACTTC. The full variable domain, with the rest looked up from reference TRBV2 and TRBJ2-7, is EPEVTQTPSHQVTQMGQEVILRCVPISNHLYFYWYRQILGQKVEFLVSFYNNEISEKSEIFDDQFSVERPDGSNFTLKIRSTKLEDSAMYFCASSPPSEQYFGPGTRLTVT.

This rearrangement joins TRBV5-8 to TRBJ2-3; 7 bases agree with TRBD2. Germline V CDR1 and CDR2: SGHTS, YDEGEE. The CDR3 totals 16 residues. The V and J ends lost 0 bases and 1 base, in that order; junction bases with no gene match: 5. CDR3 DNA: TGTGCCAGCAGCTTGGGAAGGCTAGCGGGCACAGATACGCAGTATTTT. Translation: CASSLGRLAGTDTQYF. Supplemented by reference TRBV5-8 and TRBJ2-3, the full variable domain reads EAGVTQSPTHLIKTRGQQATLRCSPISGHTSVYWYQQALGLGLQFLLWYDEGEERNRGNFPPRFSGRQFPNYSSELNVNALELEDSALYLCASSLGRLAGTDTQYFGPGTRLTVL.

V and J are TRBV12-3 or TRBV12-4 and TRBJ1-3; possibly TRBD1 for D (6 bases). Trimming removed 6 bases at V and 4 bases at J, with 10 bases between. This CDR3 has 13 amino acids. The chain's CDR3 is CASSADSGNTIYF. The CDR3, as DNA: TGTGCCAGCAGCGCGGACAGCGGAAACACCATATATTTT.

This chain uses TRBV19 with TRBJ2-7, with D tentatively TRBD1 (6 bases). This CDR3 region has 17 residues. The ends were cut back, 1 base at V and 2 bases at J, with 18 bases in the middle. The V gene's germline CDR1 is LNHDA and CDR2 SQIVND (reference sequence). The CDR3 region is CASSIAPDRLRTYEQYF. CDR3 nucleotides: TGTGCCAGTAGTATAGCCCCCGACAGGTTGAGGACCTACGAGCAGTACTTC. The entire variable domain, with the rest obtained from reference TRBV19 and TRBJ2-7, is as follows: DGGITQSPKYLFRKEGQNVTLSCEQNLNHDAMYWYRQDPGQGLRLIYYSQIVNDFQKGDIAEGYSVSREKKESFPLTVTSAQKNPTAFYLCASSIAPDRLRTYEQYFGPGTRLTVT.

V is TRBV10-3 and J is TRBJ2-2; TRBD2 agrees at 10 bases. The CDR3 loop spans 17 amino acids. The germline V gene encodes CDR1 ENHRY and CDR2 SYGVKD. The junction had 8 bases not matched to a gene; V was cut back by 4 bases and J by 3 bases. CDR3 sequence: CAISVQRGGLDTGELFF. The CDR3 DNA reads TGTGCCATCAGTGTCCAGCGGGGGGGCCTAGACACCGGGGAGCTGTTTTTT.

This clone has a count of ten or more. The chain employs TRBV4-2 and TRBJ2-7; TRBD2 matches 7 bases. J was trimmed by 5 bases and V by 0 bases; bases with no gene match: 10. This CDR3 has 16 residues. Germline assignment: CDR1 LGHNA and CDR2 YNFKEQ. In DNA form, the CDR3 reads TGTGCCAGCAGCCAAGACCCCACGGCGGGAGTGGACGAGCAGTACTTC. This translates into CASSQDPTAGVDEQYF.

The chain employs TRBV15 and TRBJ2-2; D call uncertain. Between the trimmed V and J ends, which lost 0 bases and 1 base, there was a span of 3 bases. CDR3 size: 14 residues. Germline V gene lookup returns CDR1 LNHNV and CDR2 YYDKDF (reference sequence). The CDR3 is CATSRDRNTGELFF. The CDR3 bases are TGTGCCACCAGCAGAGATAGGAACACCGGGGAGCTGTTTTTT.

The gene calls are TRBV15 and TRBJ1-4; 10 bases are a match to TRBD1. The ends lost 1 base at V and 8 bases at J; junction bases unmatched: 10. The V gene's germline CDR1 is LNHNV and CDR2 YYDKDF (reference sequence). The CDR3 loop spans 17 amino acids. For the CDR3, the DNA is TGTGCCACCAGCAGAGGATTCAGGGGGACAGGGGACGAAAAACTGTTTTTT. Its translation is CATSRGFRGTGDEKLFF.